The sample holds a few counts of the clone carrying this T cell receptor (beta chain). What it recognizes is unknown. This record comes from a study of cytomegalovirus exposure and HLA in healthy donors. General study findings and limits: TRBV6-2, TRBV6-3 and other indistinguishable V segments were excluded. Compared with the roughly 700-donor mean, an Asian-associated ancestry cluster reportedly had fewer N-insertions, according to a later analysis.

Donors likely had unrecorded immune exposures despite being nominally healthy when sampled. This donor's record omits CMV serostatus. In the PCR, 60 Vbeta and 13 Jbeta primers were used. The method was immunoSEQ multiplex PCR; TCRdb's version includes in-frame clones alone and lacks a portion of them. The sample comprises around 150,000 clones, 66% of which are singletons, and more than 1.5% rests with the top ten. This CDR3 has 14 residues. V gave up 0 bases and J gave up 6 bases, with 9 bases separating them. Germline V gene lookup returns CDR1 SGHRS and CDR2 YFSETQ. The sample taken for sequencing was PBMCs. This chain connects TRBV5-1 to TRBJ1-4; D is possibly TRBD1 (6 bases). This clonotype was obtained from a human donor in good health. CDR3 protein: CASSLGRGDEKLFF. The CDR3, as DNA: TGCGCCAGCAGCTTGGGCAGGGGAGATGAAAAACTGTTTTTT.